This is a list of T cell receptor beta chains from one sample in a study of blood T cells in healthy people across ages. A single record per CDR3 protein comes from TCRdb applying MiXCR to the 5' RACE reads. The sample has about 810,000 distinct CDR3 sequences, under 40% seen once. The sequencing input was blood. The receptors shown here come from a man between 18 and 29 years old in good health. CDR3s include the opening cysteine and the closing phenylalanine or tryptophan. Fields, in order: D gene, clone size, V gene, J gene, CDR3 protein, CDR3 DNA. A D gene is named only where the DNA matches it firmly. Rows may omit the clone size; those that give it use once, few, many or a size class.

>-|few|TRBV4-1|TRBJ2-7
CASSQVPGSSYEQYF
TGCGCCAGCAGCCAAGTCCCAGGCAGCTCCTACGAGCAGTACTTC
>-|few|TRBV27|TRBJ2-3
CASSLLWGGGTDTQYF
TGTGCCAGCAGTTTACTCTGGGGCGGGGGCACAGATACGCAGTATTTT
>-|-|TRBV29-1|TRBJ2-6
CSVRSYTGSGANVLTF
TGCAGCGTCCGTTCTTATACCGGGTCTGGGGCCAACGTCCTGACTTTC
>-|-|TRBV4-1|TRBJ1-6
CASSLALWTENSPLHF
TGCGCCAGCAGCCTCGCCCTATGGACGGAGAATTCACCCCTCCACTTT
>TRBD1|-|TRBV5-1|TRBJ2-5
CASSNYRTGLGEQYF
TGCGCCAGCAGCAACTACAGGACAGGGCTGGGAGAGCAGTACTTC
>-|many|TRBV27|TRBJ2-5
CASSPDRDQETQYF
TGTGCCAGCAGTCCCGACCGGGACCAAGAGACCCAGTACTTC
>-|-|TRBV18|TRBJ2-7
CASSPQQAYEQYF
TGTGCCAGCTCACCACAACAGGCCTACGAGCAGTACTTC
>TRBD1|many|TRBV12-3/TRBV12-4|TRBJ1-2
CASSSSGQGYGYTF
TGTGCCAGCAGTTCCTCGGGACAGGGGTATGGCTACACCTTC
>-|few|TRBV27|TRBJ2-5
CASSLRLGGETQYF
TGTGCCAGCAGTTTGAGACTTGGGGGCGAGACCCAGTACTTC
>-|-|TRBV5-1|TRBJ2-5
CASSLGWGNEQYF
TGCGCCAGCAGCTTGGGTTGGGGGAATGAGCAGTACTTC
>-|medium-sized|TRBV20-1|TRBJ1-2
CRKGGSYGYTF
TGCAGAAAGGGAGGGTCATATGGCTACACCTTC
>-|many|TRBV3-1|TRBJ2-6
CASSQVSGANVLTF
TGCGCCAGCAGCCAAGTCTCTGGGGCCAACGTCCTGACTTTC
>-|few|TRBV3-1|TRBJ2-3
CASSQEIPSTDTQYF
TGTGCCAGCAGCCAAGAGATACCTAGCACAGATACGCAGTATTTT
>TRBD2|-|TRBV7-6|TRBJ2-7
CASSLGTSADEQYF
TGTGCCAGCAGCTTAGGGACTAGCGCTGATGAGCAGTACTTC
>-|many|TRBV5-1|TRBJ1-1
CASSLGTGLNTEAFF
TGCGCCAGCAGCTTGGGAACAGGCTTGAACACTGAAGCTTTCTTT
>-|few|TRBV3-1|TRBJ1-2
CASSQVGHREGRDGYTF
TGTGCCAGCAGCCAAGTTGGACACCGGGAGGGTCGTGATGGCTACACCTTC
>-|few|TRBV11-2|TRBJ2-3
CASSGFRSASTDTQYF
TGTGCCAGCTCGGGTTTTCGTAGTGCTAGCACAGATACGCAGTATTTT
>-|-|TRBV12-3/TRBV12-4|TRBJ2-6
CASSFLRVPSGANVLTF
TGTGCCAGCAGTTTTCTCAGGGTTCCCTCTGGGGCCAACGTCCTGACTTTC
>TRBD2|many|TRBV10-3|TRBJ2-3
CAIRRSREGTDTQYF
TGTGCCATCCGCCGGTCTCGGGAGGGCACAGATACGCAGTATTTT
>-|few|TRBV29-1|TRBJ1-1
CSERNSDRAEAFF
TGCAGCGAGCGAAACTCGGACCGGGCTGAAGCTTTCTTT
>TRBD2|-|TRBV5-6|TRBJ2-1
CASSLTSGGSPHNEQFF
TGTGCCAGCAGCTTGACTAGCGGGGGATCTCCGCACAATGAGCAGTTCTTC
>-|-|TRBV29-1|TRBJ2-7
CSVEGREGYYEQYF
TGCAGCGTTGAAGGGCGGGAAGGTTACTACGAGCAGTACTTC
>TRBD1|few|TRBV7-2|TRBJ1-2
CASSLQWDSSYTF
TGTGCCAGCAGCTTACAATGGGACAGTAGCTACACCTTC
>TRBD2|many|TRBV7-9|TRBJ2-7
CASSLGGLAIEQYF
TGTGCCAGCAGCTTAGGGGGACTAGCTATCGAGCAGTACTTC
>TRBD1|-|TRBV3-1|TRBJ1-2
CASSQERGQGNNYGYTF
TGTGCCAGCAGCCAAGAAAGGGGACAGGGGAACAACTATGGCTACACCTTC
>-|-|TRBV7-3|TRBJ1-1
CASNGPGDTEAFF
TGTGCCAGCAACGGGCCGGGGGACACTGAAGCTTTCTTT
>TRBD2|many|TRBV24-1|TRBJ2-1
CATRPSGPYNEQFF
TGTGCCACCAGACCTAGCGGCCCCTACAATGAGCAGTTCTTC
>TRBD1|-|TRBV4-3|TRBJ2-1
CASSPGQGLLNNEQFF
TGCGCCAGCAGCCCCGGACAGGGCCTATTAAACAATGAGCAGTTCTTC
>TRBD1|-|TRBV27|TRBJ1-1
CASSRDRGTDEAFF
TGTGCCAGCAGTCGGGACAGGGGAACAGATGAAGCTTTCTTT
>TRBD2|many|TRBV6-2/TRBV6-3|TRBJ2-1
CASSILSPGGNNEQFF
TGTGCCAGCAGTATATTAAGCCCGGGGGGAAACAATGAGCAGTTCTTC
>-|many|TRBV5-6|TRBJ2-3
CASSPARTDTQYF
TGTGCCAGCAGCCCCGCCCGCACAGATACGCAGTATTTT
>-|few|TRBV20-1|TRBJ2-1
CSAKRDLDEQFF
TGCAGTGCCAAGAGAGATTTGGATGAGCAGTTCTTC
>-|-|TRBV9|TRBJ2-2
CASRGRNTGELFF
TGTGCCAGCAGGGGGAGGAACACCGGGGAGCTGTTTTTT
>TRBD1|-|TRBV20-1|TRBJ2-1
CSWTGSSYNEQFF
TGCTCCTGGACAGGGAGCTCCTACAATGAGCAGTTCTTC
>-|-|TRBV5-1|TRBJ2-3
CASSLAARDTQYF
TGCGCCAGCAGCTTGGCGGCCCGGGATACGCAGTATTTT
>-|many|TRBV10-3|TRBJ2-5
CAISERQQETQYF
TGTGCCATCAGTGAGCGGCAGCAAGAGACCCAGTACTTC
>TRBD2|-|TRBV30|TRBJ2-7
CAWSGLAGGPPYNEQYF
TGTGCCTGGAGCGGACTAGCGGGGGGGCCCCCCTACAATGAGCAGTACTTC
>-|-|TRBV20-1|TRBJ2-6
CTGLESSGANVLTF
TGCACAGGGTTGGAAAGCTCTGGGGCCAACGTCCTGACTTTC
>TRBD1|-|TRBV27|TRBJ2-1
CASSPDRGGFNEQFF
TGTGCCAGCAGTCCAGACAGGGGGGGGTTTAATGAGCAGTTCTTC
>-|few|TRBV20-1|TRBJ2-5
CSALATWGYQETQYF
TGCAGTGCCCTCGCCACATGGGGGTACCAAGAGACCCAGTACTTC
>-|-|TRBV11-2|TRBJ2-7
CASSPDTGYEQYF
TGTGCCAGCAGCCCGGACACGGGCTACGAGCAGTACTTC
>-|few|TRBV4-2|TRBJ2-7
CASSQGEYRDHSYEQYF
TGTGCCAGCAGCCAGGGGGAATACCGGGACCATTCCTACGAGCAGTACTTC
>-|-|TRBV7-3|TRBJ1-2
CASSLTPGLEGYTF
TGTGCCAGCAGCTTAACGCCGGGTTTAGAGGGCTACACCTTC
>-|-|TRBV12-3/TRBV12-4|TRBJ2-1
CASSSPDLSSYNEQFF
TGTGCCAGCAGTTCGCCGGACTTGAGCTCCTACAATGAGCAGTTCTTC
>-|-|TRBV7-2|TRBJ2-1
CASSLSGPSSQQFF
TGTGCCAGCAGCTTATCGGGACCATCAAGCCAGCAGTTCTTC
>TRBD1|-|TRBV20-1|TRBJ2-1
CSTLQGAFYNEQFF
TGCAGTACTCTACAGGGGGCTTTCTACAATGAGCAGTTCTTC
>TRBD1|-|TRBV7-2|TRBJ1-1
CASSFGTKNRGARAFF
TGTGCCAGCAGCTTCGGGACCAAAAACAGGGGAGCACGCGCTTTCTTT
>-|-|TRBV12-5|TRBJ2-1
CASGPGNEQFF
TGTGCTAGTGGTCCCGGAAATGAGCAGTTCTTC
>-|-|TRBV12-3/TRBV12-4|TRBJ1-3
CASITGRAEGNTIYF
TGTGCCAGCATCACAGGGCGGGCCGAAGGAAACACCATATATTTT
>TRBD1|-|TRBV7-6|TRBJ1-4
CASSLGGQINEKLFF
TGTGCCAGCAGCTTAGGGGGACAGATTAATGAAAAACTGTTTTTT
>-|-|TRBV12-3/TRBV12-4|TRBJ2-5
CASSLGGVGTQYF
TGTGCCAGCAGTTTGGGCGGGGTCGGGACCCAGTACTTC
>-|few|TRBV2|TRBJ1-1
CASTEDSKLFINTEAFF
TGTGCCAGCACCGAGGACAGTAAACTTTTTATAAACACTGAAGCTTTCTTT
>-|-|TRBV7-2|TRBJ1-1
CASSFANRDTEAFF
TGTGCCAGCAGCTTCGCAAACAGGGACACTGAAGCTTTCTTT
>-|-|TRBV20-1|TRBJ2-7
CSARGATGTYEQYF
TGCAGTGCTAGAGGGGCGACGGGAACCTACGAGCAGTACTTC